This T cell receptor (beta chain) was observed in a study of T cell responses to AZD1222 COVID-19 vaccine. Study background: Samples with a second dose at about 4 or about 12 weeks were pooled together.

Findings and caveats of the study: Possibly, clonal diversity was underestimated; donors were largely white British and included more females. After two AZD1222 doses, spike-specific TCR breadth and depth rose versus day 0. Among those given AZD1222, only six were seropositive at baseline.

Using immunoSEQ multiplex PCR, the repertoire was profiled, and TCRdb retains in-frame clones only, with some absent. The sample carries some 120,000 clones, 75% to 90% recorded once. Of note for this clone: Its specificity is not known.

The CDR3 is 13 amino acids. The germline gives CDR1 SGHNT, CDR2 YENEEA. V lost 2 bases to trimming and J lost 4 bases, with 8 bases between them. The chain combines TRBV11-3 with TRBJ1-2; a weak D match, TRBD1 (5 bases). The sequenced sample was peripheral blood, obtained on day 0 of AZD1222 vaccination. The TCR sequence derives from an adult in good health. For the CDR3, the DNA is TGTGCCAGCAGCTTAAATCAGGGCTATGGCTACACCTTC. Protein: CASSLNQGYGYTF.